Included here is one TCR beta chain sequence, with context. Its antigen is still unknown. The sample's time point: late sampling 161 to 241 days after vaccination in a few convalescent patients. The treatment is: approximately 9-day PBMC culture with coronavirus spike peptide pools or control peptides (ViraFEST assay). The data are from a study of vaccination and CD4 T cells after COVID-19. Study details: Median time from COVID diagnosis to post-COVID sampling was under 120 days (35 to 161). Stimulation of the cells used overlapping spike peptide pools from SARS-CoV-2 and from the common cold coronaviruses HCoV-NL63, HCoV-OC43 and HCoV-229E. Culture controls were given either a CEFX pool, an HIV-1 Nef pool, or no peptide.

The CDR3 totals 13 residues. V dropped 3 bases and J dropped 1; count of bases not matched to a gene: 2. Per the germline V gene, CDR1 is DFQATT and CDR2 is SNEGSKA (reference sequence). The assay that was used to sequence DNA from cultured CD4+ T cells was the Oncomine TCR Beta short-read assay. TCRdb re-called the PCR reads with MiXCR, one entry per CDR3 protein. This sample has approximately 23,000 distinct CDR3 sequences; roughly two fifths occur once, and the top ten carry roughly 29%. The rearrangement uses TRBV20-1 and TRBJ1-1, with 7 bases identical to TRBD1. Sample: CD4+ T cells from blood, cultured in vitro, taken about 7 months after SARS-CoV-2 vaccination. This TCR came from a human donor who had recovered from COVID-19. CDR3 sequence: CSARPGGNTEAFF. DNA for the CDR3: TGCAGTGCTAGGCCAGGGGGGAACACTGAAGCTTTCTTT.